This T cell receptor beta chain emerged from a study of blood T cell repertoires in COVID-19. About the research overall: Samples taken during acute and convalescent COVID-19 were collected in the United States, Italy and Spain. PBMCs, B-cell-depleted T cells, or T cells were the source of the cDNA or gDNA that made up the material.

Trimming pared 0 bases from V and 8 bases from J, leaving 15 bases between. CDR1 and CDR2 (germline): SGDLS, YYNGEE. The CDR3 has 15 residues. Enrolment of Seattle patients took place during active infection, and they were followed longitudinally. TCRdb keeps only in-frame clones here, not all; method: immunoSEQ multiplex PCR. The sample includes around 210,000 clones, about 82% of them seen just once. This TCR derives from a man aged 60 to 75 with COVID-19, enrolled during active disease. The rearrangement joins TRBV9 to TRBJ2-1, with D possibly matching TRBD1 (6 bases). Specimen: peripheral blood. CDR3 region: CASSVAPSGADEQFF. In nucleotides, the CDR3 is TGTGCCAGCAGCGTAGCCCCCTCAGGGGCGGATGAGCAGTTCTTC.